This T cell receptor (beta chain) appears in the sequencing data of a study of cytomegalovirus exposure and HLA in healthy donors. The V gene's germline CDR1 is SGHNT and CDR2 YENEEA. V lost 4 bases to trimming and J lost 2 bases; unmatched junction nucleotides: 4. The CDR3 loop spans 16 amino acids. Regarding the study as a whole: The majority of TCR sequences were rare, yet some public TCRs appeared in many donors.

Among the approximately 110 subjects of the validation cohort, separate from the roughly 600-subject first cohort, were the donors. This clone came up once. Its antigen is still unknown. Sequenced by immunoSEQ multiplex PCR; TCRdb stores in-frame clones only, minus some. The sample has some 90,000 clones; 95% to 97% are singletons. V and J are TRBV11-3 and TRBJ2-3; 12 bases map to TRBD2. Sequencing was performed on PBMCs. This TCR came from a man in his late teens or twenties in good health and CMV-seronegative. DNA of the CDR3: TGTGCCAGCAGCTACGGACTAGCGGGACCCACAGATACGCAGTATTTT. Protein product: CASSYGLAGPTDTQYF.